This TCR beta chain was found in a study of shared clonotypes between healthy human individuals. The overall study: Every donor yielded three CD4 naive, three CD4 memory, two CD8 naive and one CD8 memory plate.

Terminally differentiated effector memory CD45RA+ cells were excluded from the naive CD8 cells, which were CD45RO-negative and positively selected for CCR7. Healthy HIV-negative adults with no recent acute infections or vaccinations were recruited as donors. The study ran the assay at deep level. In the authors' workflow: Without quality scores, immunoSEQ junctional reads could not be filtered like full-length reads. Method: immunoSEQ multiplex PCR; TCRdb's copy keeps in-frame clones and lacks some. The V and J calls and clone size come from that table; D and trimming were worked out from the DNA. The sample comprises roughly 770,000 clones, about 96% of which are singletons, and around 0.25% rests with the top ten. The V and J ends lost 2 bases and 8 bases, in that order; junction bases with no gene match: 3. Germline V lookup: CDR1 WNHNN, CDR2 SYGVQD (reference sequence). The CDR3 totals 13 residues.

V gene TRBV10-1 combines with J gene TRBJ2-1, with 7 bases identical to TRBD2. The receptor was isolated from a man aged 30-40 years in good health. The sequenced material came from naive CD8+ T cells sorted from blood. CDR3 in DNA: TGCGCCAGCAGTGAGCGGGGGGACGATGAGCAGTTCTTC. This translates into CASSERGDDEQFF.